This T cell receptor beta chain originates from a study of OX40 agonist ivuxolimab in advanced cancers. Study background: Patients received ivuxolimab, an intravenous treatment, every 2 weeks at 0.01 to 10 mg/kg.

Trimming took off 0 bases at V and 4 bases at J, with 16 bases between the two ends. The CDR3 has 17 amino acids. Germline CDR1 SGHKS, CDR2 YYEKEE (reference sequence). Cycle 7 day 1, cycle 4 day 1, and baseline were the timepoints at which blood was sampled. Data came from immunoSEQ multiplex PCR; TCRdb stores just in-frame clones and leaves some out. The top ten hold around 0.7% of the sample, which has 45,000 to 65,000 clones, more than 80% seen once. The sequencing used CD4+ or CD8+ T cells sorted from blood, collected in a trial of the OX40 agonist ivuxolimab. The rearrangement uses TRBV5-5 and TRBJ1-4, with D possibly TRBD1 on 6 matching bases. The clonotype was recovered from an adult with an advanced solid tumor such as melanoma, head and neck, liver or kidney cancer. CDR3 DNA: TGTGCCAGCAGCTTGGAGCCTACAGGGCTCGGTAATGAAAAACTGTTTTTT. Protein: CASSLEPTGLGNEKLFF.